Listed below are T cell receptor beta chains from one sample, sequenced in a study of technical replicates of blood from several donors. Clones were read by immunoSEQ multiplex PCR, and TCRdb kept only the in-frame ones, dropping some. The sample carries some 78,000 clones, 90% to 95% recorded once. The sample consisted of T cells isolated from PBMCs. The receptors originated from a human donor in good health. The CDR3 runs from the conserved cysteine through the conserved F or W. D genes are given only for firm matches. Size is omitted from some rows. Given values are once, few, many or a class for expanded clones.

clone_size: NA
cdr3_length: 13
d_call: NA
v_call: TRBV19
j_call: TRBJ2-3
cdr3_nt: TGTGCCAGTGCGGGCGTTAGCACAGATACGCAGTATTTT
cdr3_aa: CASAGVSTDTQYF

clone_size: NA
cdr3_length: 14
d_call: NA
v_call: TRBV16
j_call: TRBJ2-2
cdr3_nt: TGTGCCAGCAGCCAATCAGGAGGGGCCGGGGAGCTGTTTTTT
cdr3_aa: CASSQSGGAGELFF

clone_size: NA
cdr3_length: 15
d_call: NA
v_call: TRBV25-1
j_call: TRBJ1-1
cdr3_nt: TGTGCCAGCAGTGAATTGGGGCAGAAGAACACTGAAGCTTTCTTT
cdr3_aa: CASSELGQKNTEAFF

clone_size: NA
cdr3_length: 13
d_call: NA
v_call: TRBV5-1
j_call: TRBJ1-2
cdr3_nt: TGCGCCAGCAGCTTGATTGGGGAGGACGGCTACACCTTC
cdr3_aa: CASSLIGEDGYTF

clone_size: NA
cdr3_length: 15
d_call: TRBD1
v_call: TRBV5-1
j_call: TRBJ1-5
cdr3_nt: TGCGCCAGCAGCCTCGGACAGGCTAGCAATCAGCCCCAGCATTTT
cdr3_aa: CASSLGQASNQPQHF

clone_size: NA
cdr3_length: 14
d_call: NA
v_call: TRBV21-1
j_call: TRBJ2-7
cdr3_nt: TGTGCCAGCAGGCTGACTAGCGGGAAGTCCGAGCAGTACTTC
cdr3_aa: CASRLTSGKSEQYF

clone_size: NA
cdr3_length: 16
d_call: TRBD2
v_call: TRBV6-1
j_call: TRBJ2-1
cdr3_nt: TGTGCCAGCAGTGAAGTCGGAGGCGGGGGGGCCCATGAGCAGTTCTTC
cdr3_aa: CASSEVGGGGAHEQFF

clone_size: NA
cdr3_length: 14
d_call: NA
v_call: TRBV12-5
j_call: TRBJ2-3
cdr3_nt: TGTGCTAGTGCTCAGGGGCCGCCAGGAGATACGCAGTATTTT
cdr3_aa: CASAQGPPGDTQYF

clone_size: NA
cdr3_length: 12
d_call: NA
v_call: TRBV7-6
j_call: TRBJ2-1
cdr3_nt: TGTGCCAGCAGCCTACGAGACAATGAGCAGTTCTTC
cdr3_aa: CASSLRDNEQFF

clone_size: NA
cdr3_length: 15
d_call: TRBD1
v_call: TRBV6-1
j_call: TRBJ2-7
cdr3_nt: TGTGCCAGCAGTGCGGTAGACAGGGCTACTGCCGAGCAGTACTTC
cdr3_aa: CASSAVDRATAEQYF

clone_size: once
cdr3_length: 15
d_call: TRBD1
v_call: TRBV10-2
j_call: TRBJ1-2
cdr3_nt: TGCGCCAGCAGTGATTGGCAGGGGGATTACTATGGCTACACCTTC
cdr3_aa: CASSDWQGDYYGYTF

clone_size: NA
cdr3_length: 16
d_call: TRBD1
v_call: TRBV5-4
j_call: TRBJ2-3
cdr3_nt: TGTGCCAGCAGCTTTAGGACAGGGGTTTCGACAGATACGCAGTATTTT
cdr3_aa: CASSFRTGVSTDTQYF

clone_size: NA
cdr3_length: 15
d_call: NA
v_call: TRBV14
j_call: TRBJ1-3
cdr3_nt: TGTGCCAGCAGCCAGGGCCACAGCTCTGGAAACACCATATATTTT
cdr3_aa: CASSQGHSSGNTIYF

clone_size: NA
cdr3_length: 14
d_call: TRBD2
v_call: TRBV29-1
j_call: TRBJ2-1
cdr3_nt: TGCAGCGTTCCGGGACTAGCGGCCTACAATGAGCAGTTCTTC
cdr3_aa: CSVPGLAAYNEQFF

clone_size: NA
cdr3_length: 17
d_call: NA
v_call: TRBV7-3
j_call: TRBJ2-5
cdr3_nt: TGTGCCAGCAGCTTAAACCCCCCAGGGTCGCTAGGGGAGACCCAGTACTTC
cdr3_aa: CASSLNPPGSLGETQYF

clone_size: NA
cdr3_length: 17
d_call: NA
v_call: TRBV15
j_call: TRBJ2-1
cdr3_nt: TGTGCCACCAGCAGAGACCGTACTAGGGGGTCCTACAATGAGCAGTTCTTC
cdr3_aa: CATSRDRTRGSYNEQFF

clone_size: NA
cdr3_length: 15
d_call: TRBD2
v_call: TRBV7-6
j_call: TRBJ2-1
cdr3_nt: TGTGCCAGCAGCTTACTAGCGGGGGGTGCGGATGAGCAGTTCTTC
cdr3_aa: CASSLLAGGADEQFF

clone_size: NA
cdr3_length: 16
d_call: TRBD2
v_call: TRBV19
j_call: TRBJ2-1
cdr3_nt: TGTGCCAGTAGTGAATTCGGACTAGCGGACTACAATGAGCAGTTCTTC
cdr3_aa: CASSEFGLADYNEQFF

clone_size: NA
cdr3_length: 14
d_call: NA
v_call: TRBV7-7
j_call: TRBJ2-5
cdr3_nt: TGTGCCAGCAGCTTGGGTAGGGGTGGAGAGACCCAGTACTTC
cdr3_aa: CASSLGRGGETQYF

clone_size: NA
cdr3_length: 19
d_call: TRBD2
v_call: TRBV5-5
j_call: TRBJ2-2
cdr3_nt: TGTGCCAGCAGTTTCAGCCGACTAGCGGGGGGGCTGGGTACCGGGGAGCTGTTTTTT
cdr3_aa: CASSFSRLAGGLGTGELFF

clone_size: NA
cdr3_length: 15
d_call: NA
v_call: TRBV2
j_call: TRBJ2-2
cdr3_nt: TGTGCCAGCAGTGAGAGCGGTCTTTACCGTGAGGAGCTGTTTTTT
cdr3_aa: CASSESGLYREELFF

clone_size: NA
cdr3_length: 11
d_call: NA
v_call: TRBV6-1
j_call: TRBJ2-3
cdr3_nt: TGTGCCAGCAAAAACGGGGATACGCAGTATTTT
cdr3_aa: CASKNGDTQYF

clone_size: NA
cdr3_length: 17
d_call: TRBD1
v_call: TRBV6-1
j_call: TRBJ2-1
cdr3_nt: TGTGCCAGCAGTGTCGATCACCGGGACAGGGTAAGCAATGAGCAGTTCTTC
cdr3_aa: CASSVDHRDRVSNEQFF

clone_size: NA
cdr3_length: 16
d_call: NA
v_call: TRBV23-1
j_call: TRBJ2-5
cdr3_nt: TGCGCCAGCAGTCAACAGGGACATAAAGGGCAGGAGACCCAGTACTTC
cdr3_aa: CASSQQGHKGQETQYF

clone_size: NA
cdr3_length: 13
d_call: TRBD1
v_call: TRBV6-5
j_call: TRBJ2-7
cdr3_nt: TGTGCCAGCACCGGGACAGACCACTACGAGCAGTACTTC
cdr3_aa: CASTGTDHYEQYF

clone_size: NA
cdr3_length: 13
d_call: NA
v_call: TRBV9
j_call: TRBJ1-1
cdr3_nt: TGTGCCAGCAGCGGGGGGGGTGGCACTGAAGCTTTCTTT
cdr3_aa: CASSGGGGTEAFF

clone_size: NA
cdr3_length: 13
d_call: NA
v_call: TRBV19
j_call: TRBJ1-4
cdr3_nt: TGTGCCAGTAGTATCGAGATCCATGAAAAACTGTTTTTT
cdr3_aa: CASSIEIHEKLFF

clone_size: NA
cdr3_length: 12
d_call: TRBD1
v_call: TRBV29-1
j_call: TRBJ2-7
cdr3_nt: TGCAGCGCTACGGGACAGTCCTACGAGCAGTACTTC
cdr3_aa: CSATGQSYEQYF

clone_size: NA
cdr3_length: 11
d_call: NA
v_call: TRBV28
j_call: TRBJ2-7
cdr3_nt: TGTGCCAGCAGTTTTTACTACGAGCAGTACTTC
cdr3_aa: CASSFYYEQYF